These 31 T cell receptor beta chains were sequenced from one sample in a study of T cell responses to AZD1222 COVID-19 vaccine. The method was immunoSEQ multiplex PCR; TCRdb's version includes in-frame clones alone and lacks a portion of them. The sample consists of under 200,000 clones, roughly 90% of them appearing once. The material sequenced was peripheral blood, taken 28 days after the second AZD1222 dose. Receptor source: an adult who received the AZD1222 COVID-19 vaccine.

The V call is TRBV4-2, the J call TRBJ1-2; TRBD1 is a possible D gene (5 bases). The CDR3 is 15 amino acids. Trimming took off 1 base at V and 6 bases at J, with 15 bases between the two ends. The germline gives CDR1 LGHNA, CDR2 YNFKEQ. This chain's CDR3 is CASSQVSGLFDGYTF. CDR3 nucleotide sequence: TGTGCCAGCAGCCAAGTATCGGGACTCTTCGATGGCTACACCTTC.

The chain employs TRBV5-1 and TRBJ1-2; D is unclear. The V gene's germline CDR1 is SGHRS and CDR2 YFSETQ. V lost 2 bases, J lost 0 bases, and 5 bases lay in between. CDR3 size: 13 residues. The CDR3 loop is CASSFGANYGYTF. DNA for the CDR3: TGCGCCAGCAGCTTTGGAGCTAACTATGGCTACACCTTC.

This rearrangement joins TRBV24-1 to TRBJ2-5; the D gene is possibly TRBD2 (5 bases). V was cut by 4 bases and J by 4 bases, with 15 bases left in between. CDR1 is KGHDR and CDR2 is SFDVKD in the germline V gene. This CDR3 has 15 amino acids. DNA for the CDR3: TGTGCCACCAGTGACCCGAAAGCGGCAGGAGAGACCCAGTACTTC. Its translation: CATSDPKAAGETQYF.

The chain uses TRBV3-1 (or the pseudogene TRBV3-2) and TRBJ1-3; D ambiguous. Between the trimmed V and J ends, which lost 4 bases and 0 bases, there was a span of 13 bases. CDR1 is LGHDT, CDR2 YNNKEL, per germline (reference sequence). This CDR3 is built from 16 residues. CDR3 sequence: CASSRTLGNSGNTIYF. The CDR3 region has the DNA TGTGCCAGCAGCCGTACCTTAGGGAACTCTGGAAACACCATATATTTT.

V and J are TRBV6-2 or TRBV6-3 and TRBJ1-1; a possible D gene is TRBD1 (6 bases). In germline, CDR1 is MNHEY, CDR2 SVGEGT. Trimming took 2 bases from V and 0 from J, leaving 7 bases between them. This CDR3 has 14 residues. CDR3 bases: TGTGCCAGCAGTTACGGGACATTGAACACTGAAGCTTTCTTT. It codes for CASSYGTLNTEAFF.

The chain links TRBV18 to TRBJ1-1; 8 nucleotides align to TRBD1. The CDR3 covers 16 residues. Germline V CDR1 and CDR2: KGHSH, LQKENI. V trimming: 3 bases; J trimming: 3 bases; junction bases outside the gene matches: 9. CDR3 in DNA: TGTGCCAGCTCACCCAGCGGGGACAGGCCTTACACTGAAGCTTTCTTT. This gives the protein CASSPSGDRPYTEAFF.

This rearrangement joins TRBV12-3 or TRBV12-4 to TRBJ2-3; the D gene could be TRBD1 or TRBD2 (5 bases each). CDR3 length: 13 residues. Deletions cut 5 bases from V and 6 bases from J, with 12 bases between. DNA for the CDR3: TGTGCCAGCAGTCCCCCGGGGCGGGATACGCAGTATTTT. Its protein is CASSPPGRDTQYF.

The chain has TRBV4-3 and TRBJ1-3; tentatively, D is TRBD1 (6 bases). Germline CDR1 and CDR2: LGHNA and YSLEER. The CDR3 covers 19 residues. V lost 0 bases and J 0 bases, leaving 18 bases between the germline ends. CDR3 amino acids: CASSQDRGDRSRSGNTIYF. CDR3 coding DNA: TGCGCCAGCAGCCAAGATCGAGGCGACAGGTCTCGCTCTGGAAACACCATATATTTT.

The gene calls are TRBV19 and TRBJ1-1; TRBD1 is a possible D gene (6 bases). Trimming took 5 bases from V and 1 from J, leaving 20 bases between them. CDR1 LNHDA and CDR2 SQIVND come from the germline V gene (reference sequence). The CDR3 is 17 amino acids. The DNA of the CDR3 is TGTGCCAGTAGTTCACACGGACAGCCGAGGAAGAACACTGAAGCTTTCTTT. Translation: CASSSHGQPRKNTEAFF.

On this clone itself: No DNA is shown, since the ends of the CDR3 on it are uncertain; the CDR3 is the one TCRdb lists. The V call is TRBV21-1, the J call TRBJ1-4. TRBV21-1 is shown as a pseudogene. The CDR3 is made up of 17 amino acids, end residues included. This chain's CDR3 is CASSKFGNGTTNEKLFF.

The V gene is TRBV7-9, the J gene TRBJ1-2; TRBD1 matches 7 bases. Trimming took 1 base from V and 5 from J; bases not matched to a gene: 10. Germline V gene lookup returns CDR1 SEHNR and CDR2 FQNEAQ (reference sequence). The CDR3 length is 16 residues. The DNA of the CDR3 is TGTGCCAGCAGCTTAGTCGACAGGGAGGTTCTGTATGGCTACACCTTC. Translating it yields CASSLVDREVLYGYTF.

The chain links TRBV2 to TRBJ1-1; TRBD1 aligns across 9 bases. The germline V gene encodes CDR1 SNHLY and CDR2 FYNNEI. Unmatched junction bases numbered 11, after V lost 7 bases and J lost 8 bases. The CDR3 extends over 14 amino acids. The CDR3 region has the DNA TGTGCCAGCAAGAAGGAGGACAGGGGTCGGGAAGCTTTCTTT. Protein: CASKKEDRGREAFF.

This clone came up once. This sequence joins TRBV6-1 and TRBJ1-1; 7 bases are a match to TRBD1. Per the germline V gene, CDR1 is MNHNS and CDR2 is SASEGT. The CDR3 has 16 amino acids. With V trimmed by 4 bases and J by 0 bases, 8 bases remained unmatched. CDR3 nucleotide sequence: TGTGCCAGCAGTGGGGGGCGGACAGGCATGAACACTGAAGCTTTCTTT. The encoded protein is CASSGGRTGMNTEAFF.

This sequence joins TRBV12-3 or TRBV12-4 and TRBJ1-2; no reliable D call. V lost 4 bases and J 9 bases, leaving 12 bases between the germline ends. The CDR3 contains 12 residues. The CDR3 bases are TGTGCCAGCAGTTCCCGGACCGTCAGCTACACCTTC. Its protein is CASSSRTVSYTF.

This chain links TRBV6-5 with TRBJ2-7; the D is unclear. The CDR3 covers 14 residues. The germline gives CDR1 MNHEY, CDR2 SVGAGI. V was trimmed by 7 bases and J by 1 base, leaving 14 bases between them. This CDR3 reads CASIPGVSSYEQYF. For the CDR3, the DNA is TGTGCCAGCATCCCCGGCGTTTCGTCCTACGAGCAGTACTTC.

The J gene is TRBJ1-2, the V gene TRBV6-5; 9 bases agree with TRBD1. In germline, CDR1 is MNHEY, CDR2 SVGAGI. V gave up 8 bases and J gave up 8 bases; unmatched junction bases: 12. The CDR3 sequence is 14 residues long. CDR3 residues: CASLNPGQGTGYTF. DNA of the CDR3: TGTGCCAGCCTTAACCCGGGACAGGGTACGGGCTACACCTTC.

The CDR3 nucleotides read TGCAGCGCCGATCAGGGGACAGGCACTGAAGCTTTCTTT. Protein: CSADQGTGTEAFF. The V and J genes are TRBV29-1 and TRBJ1-1, with 8 bases lining up with TRBD1. Unmatched junction bases numbered 8, after V lost 7 bases and J lost 4 bases. This CDR3 contains 13 residues. The V gene's germline CDR1 is SQVTM and CDR2 ANQGSEA. Full variable domain (rest looked up from reference TRBV29-1 and TRBJ1-1): SAVISQKPSRDICQRGTSLTIQCQVDSQVTMMFWYRQQPGQSLTLIATANQGSEATYESGFVIDKFPISRPNLTFSTLTVSNMSPEDSSIYLCSADQGTGTEAFFGQGTRLTVV.

This clone was recorded once. Relative to the germline gene, one junction end is altered; a read error may explain this. The chain joins TRBV4-2 to TRBJ1-5; TRBD1 might be the D (5 bases). The CDR3 consists of 16 residues. Germline CDR1 reads LGHNA; CDR2 reads YNFKEQ. CDR3 protein: CASSEEVSGVAQPQHF. The CDR3 DNA follows: TGTGCCAGCAGCGAAGAGGTTTCGGGGGTGGCTCAGCCCCAGCATTTT.

CDR3 loop: CASSASSLNEQFF. CDR3 coding DNA: TGTGCCAGCTCGGCTAGCAGTCTCAATGAGCAGTTCTTC. The V gene is TRBV7-9, the J gene TRBJ2-1; D may be TRBD2 (5 bases). The CDR3 covers 13 residues. Trimming took 8 bases from V and 6 from J, leaving 14 bases between them. Germline V gene data show CDR1 as SEHNR and CDR2 as FQNEAQ (reference sequence).

The chain joins TRBV12-3 or TRBV12-4 to TRBJ1-1; D gene ambiguous. The CDR3 has 13 residues. The V end lost 2 bases, the J end lost 0 bases, and 4 bases lay between the germline ends. The CDR3 nucleotides read TGTGCCAGCAGTTTAACGTTGAACACTGAAGCTTTCTTT. This codes for CASSLTLNTEAFF.

J is TRBJ1-5 and V is TRBV6-6, with D possibly being TRBD1 (5 bases). Germline V gene sequence: CDR1 MNHNY, CDR2 SVGAGI (reference sequence). V was shortened by 6 bases and J by 0 bases, with 15 bases between the two germline ends. This CDR3 comprises 16 residues. CDR3 DNA: TGTGCCAGCAGCTACCCGGGGGGGAATAGCAATCAGCCCCAGCATTTT. Translated, it gives CASSYPGGNSNQPQHF.

This chain links TRBV6-6 with TRBJ2-3, with 8 bases identical to TRBD1. J lost 3 bases, V lost 6 bases, and 8 bases had no gene match. Germline-derived CDR1 and CDR2 are MNHNY and SVGAGI (reference sequence). CDR3 length: 15 residues. This chain's CDR3 is CASRQTGVATDTQYF. The CDR3 bases are TGTGCCAGCAGACAGACAGGGGTGGCGACAGATACGCAGTATTTT.

The V and J genes are TRBV10-3 and TRBJ1-2, with 12 bases identical to TRBD1. This CDR3 has 15 residues. The J segment lost 6 bases and the V segment lost 7 bases, leaving 9 bases of the junction unmatched. Germline V CDR1 and CDR2: ENHRY, SYGVKD. The CDR3 region is CAINKGTGGFDGYTF. Here the CDR3 DNA reads TGTGCCATCAACAAAGGGACAGGGGGCTTTGATGGCTACACCTTC.

On this clone: This same CDR3 is encoded by further DNA sequences in the sample. The J gene is TRBJ1-3, the V gene TRBV30; weak D call: TRBD1 (5 bases). Trimming removed 4 bases at V and 4 bases at J, with 14 bases between. The CDR3 extends over 14 amino acids. Germline V gene sequence: CDR1 GTSNPN, CDR2 SVGIG (reference sequence). CDR3 coding DNA: TGTGCCTGGACCTCCGGGGGGTTCGGAAACACCATATATTTT. It is translated as CAWTSGGFGNTIYF.

This clone turned up a few times. The V and J genes are TRBV6-1 and TRBJ2-7; D is possibly TRBD1 (6 bases). The CDR3 is made up of 14 amino acids. With 2 bases removed from V and 4 bases from J, the gap between germline ends came to 12 bases. Germline loops: CDR1 MNHNS, CDR2 SASEGT. CDR3 nucleotides: TGTGCCAGCAGTGAACGCAGGGGTATTTACGAGCAGTACTTC. It is translated as CASSERRGIYEQYF.

The genes are TRBV27 and TRBJ1-2; the D gene is possibly TRBD1 (5 bases). This CDR3 has 14 residues. Germline V gives CDR1 MNHEY, CDR2 SMNVEV (reference sequence). The germline V and J ends were trimmed by 7 bases and 5 bases, with 17 bases remaining between them. The CDR3 protein is CASIPTRQLYGYTF. Written as DNA, the CDR3 is TGTGCCAGCATACCAACCCGACAGCTTTATGGCTACACCTTC.

This chain uses TRBV13 with TRBJ2-5; D may be TRBD1 (5 bases). V dropped 5 bases and J dropped 5 bases, with 15 bases sitting between them. CDR1 and CDR2 from the germline V gene are PRHDT and FYEKMQ (reference sequence). The CDR3 has 14 amino acids. The DNA of the CDR3 is TGTGCCAGCAGCCTCCAAGGGGTTAGCGAGACCCAGTACTTC. Translation: CASSLQGVSETQYF.

The V and J genes are TRBV10-3 and TRBJ2-7; the D gene could be TRBD1 or TRBD2 (5 bases each). The germline V gene has CDR1 ENHRY and CDR2 SYGVKD. CDR3 length: 12 residues. With 6 bases removed from V and 4 bases from J, the gap between germline ends came to 10 bases. The CDR3 region is CAIRGDLYEQYF. The CDR3 DNA follows: TGTGCCATCAGGGGGGACCTTTACGAGCAGTACTTC.

The chain joins TRBV19 to TRBJ1-2, with D perhaps TRBD1 (5 bases). Trimming took 7 bases from V and 8 from J, leaving 17 bases between them. The CDR3 spans 13 residues. Germline V gene sequence: CDR1 LNHDA, CDR2 SQIVND (reference sequence). CDR3 bases: TGTGCCAGTACCGACCGGGACCGGAGAGGCTACACCTTC. As protein: CASTDRDRRGYTF.

The chain links TRBV19 to TRBJ2-7; maybe TRBD2 (6 bases). The ends were cut back, 7 bases at V and 3 bases at J, with 22 bases in the middle. CDR3 length equals 16 residues. The germline V gene has CDR1 LNHDA and CDR2 SQIVND (reference sequence). The CDR3 loop is CASTTPPGTGVYEQYF. The CDR3 DNA reads as TGTGCCAGTACAACTCCGCCCGGGACGGGGGTCTACGAGCAGTACTTC.

This clone appeared many times. The chain employs TRBV7-7 and TRBJ2-1; D ambiguous. The length of the CDR3 is 13 residues. V was shortened by 0 bases and J by 6 bases, with 6 bases between the two germline ends. The germline CDR1 and CDR2 sequences are SSHAT and FNYEAQ (reference sequence). The CDR3 nucleotides are TGTGCCAGCAGCTTAGCTTCGAGCAATGAGCAGTTCTTC. It translates to CASSLASSNEQFF.